The present T cell receptor beta chain was sequenced within a study of control samples from healthy donors and cancer patients. The method was immunoSEQ multiplex PCR; TCRdb's version includes in-frame clones alone and lacks a portion of them. The sample has tens of thousands of clones; 85% to 90% are singletons. Germline V lookup: CDR1 SGHVS, CDR2 FQNEAQ. Trimming took 3 bases from V and 3 from J; bases not matched to a gene: 2. CDR3 length equals 13 residues. The V gene is TRBV7-8, the J gene TRBJ2-7; 7 bases line up with TRBD1. This TCR was recovered from a woman in her 50s with colorectal cancer. The sequenced sample was PBMCs. CDR3 amino acids: CASSLGQRYEQYV. The CDR3 bases are TGTGCCAGCAGCTTGGGACAGCGCTACGAGCAGTACGTC.